The source of this T cell receptor beta chain is a study of cytomegalovirus exposure and HLA in healthy donors. The PCR used 60 Vbeta and 13 Jbeta primers. The protocol was immunoSEQ multiplex PCR, while the TCRdb copy is restricted to in-frame clones and leaves out a portion. The sample lists 50,000 to 70,000 clones; approximately 80% were seen once. The TCR was taken from a human donor in good health. Input material: PBMCs.

The CDR3 coding sequence is TGTGCCAGCAGCTTAGGGGGGAGGTCAGACGGCTACACCTTC. This gives the protein CASSLGGRSDGYTF. J is TRBJ1-2 and V is TRBV7-8, with D perhaps TRBD1 (5 bases). The V end was cut by 1 base, the J end by 8 bases, with 14 bases between. The V gene's germline CDR1 is SGHVS and CDR2 FQNEAQ. This CDR3 has 14 amino acids.